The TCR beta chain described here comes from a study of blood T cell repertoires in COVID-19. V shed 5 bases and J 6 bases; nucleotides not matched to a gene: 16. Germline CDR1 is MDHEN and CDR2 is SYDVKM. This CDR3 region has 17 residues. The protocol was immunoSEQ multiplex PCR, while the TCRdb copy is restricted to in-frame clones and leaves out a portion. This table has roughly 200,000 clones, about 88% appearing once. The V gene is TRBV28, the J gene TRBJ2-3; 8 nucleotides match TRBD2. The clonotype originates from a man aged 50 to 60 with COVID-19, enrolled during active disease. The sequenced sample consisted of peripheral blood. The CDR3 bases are TGTGCCAGCAGTCCACCGGGACTAGGTGGGGCGAGCGATACGCAGTATTTT. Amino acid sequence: CASSPPGLGGASDTQYF.